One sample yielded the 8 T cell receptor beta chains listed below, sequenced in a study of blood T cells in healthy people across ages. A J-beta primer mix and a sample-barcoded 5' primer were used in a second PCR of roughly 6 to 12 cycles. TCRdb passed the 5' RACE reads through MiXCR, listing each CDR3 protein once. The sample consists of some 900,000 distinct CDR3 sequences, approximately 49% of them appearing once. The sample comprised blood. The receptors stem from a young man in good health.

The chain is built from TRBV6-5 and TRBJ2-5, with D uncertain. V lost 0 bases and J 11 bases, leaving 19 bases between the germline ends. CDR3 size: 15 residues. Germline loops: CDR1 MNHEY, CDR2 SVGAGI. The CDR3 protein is CASSYSTGPLVQQYF. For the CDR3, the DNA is TGTGCCAGCAGTTACTCAACCGGACCCCTCGTGCAGCAGTACTTC.

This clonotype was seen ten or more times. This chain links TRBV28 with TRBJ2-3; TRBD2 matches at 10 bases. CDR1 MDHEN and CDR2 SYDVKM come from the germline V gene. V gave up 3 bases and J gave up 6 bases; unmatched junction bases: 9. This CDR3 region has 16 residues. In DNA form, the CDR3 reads TGTGCCAGCAGTTTCCTGAGCGGGGGGGCCGTGGATACGCAGTATTTT. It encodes CASSFLSGGAVDTQYF.

The CDR3 loop reads CSAPQFTDTQYF. CDR3 DNA: TGCAGTGCCCCTCAATTCACAGATACGCAGTATTTT. This chain links TRBV20-1 with TRBJ2-3; no clear D gene. The V gene lost 6 bases and the J gene lost 2 bases, with 9 bases spanning the gap. The CDR3 contains 12 residues. Per germline, CDR1 DFQATT and CDR2 SNEGSKA (reference sequence).

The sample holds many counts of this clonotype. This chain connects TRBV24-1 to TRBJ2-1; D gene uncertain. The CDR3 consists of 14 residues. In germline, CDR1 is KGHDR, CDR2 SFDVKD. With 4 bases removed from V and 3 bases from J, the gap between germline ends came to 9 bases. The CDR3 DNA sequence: TGTGCCACCAGTGAGGCCGACGGCTACAATGAGCAGTTCTTC. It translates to CATSEADGYNEQFF.

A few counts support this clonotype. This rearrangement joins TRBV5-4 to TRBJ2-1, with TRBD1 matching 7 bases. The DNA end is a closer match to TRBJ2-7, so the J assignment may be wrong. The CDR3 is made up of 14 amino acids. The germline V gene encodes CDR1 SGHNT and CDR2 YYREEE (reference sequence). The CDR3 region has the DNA TGTGCCAGTAGCCCGCCGACAGGGATGGACGAGCAGTACTTC. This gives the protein CASSPPTGMDEQYF.

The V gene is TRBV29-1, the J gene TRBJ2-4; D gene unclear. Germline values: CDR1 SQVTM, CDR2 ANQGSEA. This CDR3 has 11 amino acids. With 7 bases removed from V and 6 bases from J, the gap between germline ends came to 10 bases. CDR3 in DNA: TGCAGCGCTAAAATTGGAAACATTCAGTACTTC. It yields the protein CSAKIGNIQYF.

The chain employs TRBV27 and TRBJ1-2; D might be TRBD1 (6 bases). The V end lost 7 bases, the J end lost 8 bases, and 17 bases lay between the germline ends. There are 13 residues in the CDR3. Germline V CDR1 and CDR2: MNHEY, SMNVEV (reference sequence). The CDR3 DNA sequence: TGTGCCAGCACTACAGGGTGGGGCGCAGGCTACACCTTC. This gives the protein CASTTGWGAGYTF.

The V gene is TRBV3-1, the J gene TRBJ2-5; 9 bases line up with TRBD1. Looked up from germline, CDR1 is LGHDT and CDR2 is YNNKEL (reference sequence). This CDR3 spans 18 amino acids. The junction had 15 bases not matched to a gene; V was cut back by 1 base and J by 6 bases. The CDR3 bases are TGTGCCAGCAGCCAAGGAAGCCTCGGACAGGGGTTTAAACAGACCCAGTACTTC. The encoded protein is CASSQGSLGQGFKQTQYF.